The 5 T cell receptor beta chains below all came from one sample that was sequenced in a study of blood T cell repertoires in COVID-19. Profiled with immunoSEQ multiplex PCR; TCRdb holds only in-frame clones, not every one. The table shows just over 90,000 clones, with about nine tenths occurring only once. The sequenced sample was peripheral blood. These receptors came from a human donor with active COVID-19. The donor label of this sample is uncertain.

This sequence joins TRBV5-4 and TRBJ2-3; TRBD2 agrees at 11 bases. This CDR3 has 20 amino acids. The ends lost 0 bases at V and 0 bases at J; junction bases unmatched: 12. Germline V gene sequence: CDR1 SGHNT, CDR2 YYREEE (reference sequence). The CDR3 DNA is TGTGCCAGCAGCTTGGACCTTAGCGGGGGGGGCCCCTATAGCACAGATACGCAGTATTTT. Translation: CASSLDLSGGGPYSTDTQYF.

The chain couples TRBV4-1 to TRBJ2-7; no firm D call. The CDR3 has 18 residues. From germline, CDR1 is MGHRA and CDR2 YSYEKL. V gave up 3 bases and J gave up 0 bases, with 21 bases separating them. The CDR3 nucleotides are TGCGCCAGCAGCCACCCCCCTCCCACCTCCGCGGCCTCCTACGAGCAGTACTTC. This encodes CASSHPPPTSAASYEQYF.

The chain links TRBV29-1 to TRBJ2-7; a weak D match, TRBD1 (6 bases). From germline, CDR1 is SQVTM and CDR2 ANQGSEA. Trimming left V 4 bases short and J 7 bases short, with 20 bases between. The CDR3 is 14 amino acids. The CDR3: CSVANRVTRGEQYF. In nucleotides, the CDR3 is TGCAGCGTTGCTAACAGGGTAACTAGAGGGGAGCAGTACTTC.

The V call is TRBV11-2, the J call TRBJ2-7, with a possible D match to TRBD1 (6 bases). The CDR3 sequence is 16 residues long. V was cut by 5 bases and J by 4 bases, with 21 bases left in between. Per germline, CDR1 SGHAT and CDR2 FQNNGV. CDR3 in amino acids: CASSPATGFGPYEQYF. The CDR3 coding sequence is TGTGCCAGCAGCCCCGCTACAGGGTTCGGACCATACGAGCAGTACTTC.

The chain links TRBV4-1 to TRBJ1-3; a possible D gene is TRBD1 (6 bases). The CDR3 totals 15 residues. CDR1 is MGHRA and CDR2 is YSYEKL in the germline V gene. Deletions cut 2 bases from V and 2 bases from J, with 10 bases between. The CDR3 sequence is CASSQQGRPGNTIYF. Here the CDR3 DNA reads TGCGCCAGCAGCCAACAGGGGCGCCCTGGAAACACCATATATTTT.